These T cell receptor beta chains were read from a single sample in a study of identical twins. One entry per CDR3 protein results from TCRdb running MiXCR on the 5' RACE reads. The sample has approximately 700,000 distinct CDR3 sequences; around 6% are singletons. What was sequenced was naive T cells sorted from blood. These receptor sequences come from a man in his late teens or twenties in good health. Each CDR3 is given with its conserved first and last residue. D genes are given only for firm matches. Size is stated for part of the rows, as once, few or many counts, or as a class when the clone is expanded.

clone_size d_call j_call v_call cdr3_aa cdr3_nt
few . TRBJ1-1 TRBV24-1 CATRGVTNTEAFF TGTGCCACCCGAGGGGTTACAAACACTGAAGCTTTCTTT
many TRBD2 TRBJ2-2 TRBV7-2 CASSPRGSGRLKGELFF TGTGCCAGCAGCCCCCGTGGTAGCGGGAGACTTAAGGGGGAGCTGTTTTTT
. TRBD1 TRBJ2-1 TRBV11-3 CASSSLGQGPDNEQFF TGTGCCAGCAGCTCCCTGGGACAGGGGCCTGACAATGAGCAGTTCTTC
. . TRBJ2-1 TRBV27 CASTPTGSRNEQFF TGTGCCAGCACCCCGACAGGCTCTCGGAATGAGCAGTTCTTC
many . TRBJ2-3 TRBV5-1 CASSLELLEDTQYF TGCGCCAGCAGCTTGGAACTCTTGGAGGATACGCAGTATTTT
many . TRBJ2-7 TRBV20-1 CSARILKYEQYF TGCAGTGCTAGGATTCTAAAATACGAGCAGTACTTC
many . TRBJ1-1 TRBV20-1 CSAPKNRDTEAFF TGCAGTGCTCCGAAGAACCGGGACACTGAAGCTTTCTTT
many TRBD2 TRBJ2-1 TRBV25-1 CASSVGLASNEQFF TGTGCCAGCAGTGTGGGACTAGCGAGCAATGAGCAGTTCTTC
. TRBD2 TRBJ2-1 TRBV20-1 CSASGSGRGPYDEQFF TGCAGTGCTAGTGGAAGCGGGAGGGGGCCATACGATGAGCAGTTCTTC
many . TRBJ2-1 TRBV6-6 CASTLDGNNEQFF TGTGCCAGCACCCTGGACGGTAACAATGAGCAGTTCTTC
many . TRBJ2-1 TRBV12-3/TRBV12-4 CASRNPSYNEQFF TGTGCCAGCAGAAACCCTAGCTACAATGAGCAGTTCTTC
. TRBD1 TRBJ2-4 TRBV14 CASSRYRGNIQYF TGTGCCAGCAGCCGTTACAGGGGAAACATTCAGTACTTC
many TRBD1 TRBJ1-2 TRBV20-1 CSARTVQGTEYGYTF TGCAGTGCTCGGACCGTACAGGGGACGGAGTATGGCTACACCTTC
few . TRBJ2-5 TRBV12-3/TRBV12-4 CASRKSAHQETQYF TGTGCCAGCCGGAAAAGCGCACACCAAGAGACCCAGTACTTC
many . TRBJ2-2 TRBV5-1 CASSPFAGLTGELFF TGCGCCAGCAGCCCTTTCGCGGGGCTAACCGGGGAGCTGTTTTTT
. . TRBJ2-7 TRBV28 CASSSVAAEQYF TGTGCCAGCAGTTCTGTCGCGGCCGAGCAGTACTTC
few . TRBJ2-7 TRBV30 CAWSVRGSLGPYEQYF TGTGCCTGGAGTGTACGAGGATCCCTGGGTCCCTACGAGCAGTACTTC
few . TRBJ2-7 TRBV4-3 CASSQDSVGASGEQYF TGCGCCAGCAGCCAAGATTCGGTCGGCGCCTCGGGTGAGCAGTACTTC
. TRBD1 TRBJ2-5 TRBV2 CASSPPGGFETQYF TGTGCCAGCAGTCCGCCAGGGGGCTTTGAGACCCAGTACTTC
few . TRBJ2-1 TRBV11-3 CASSSRIRAYNEQFF TGTGCCAGCAGCTCAAGAATCCGAGCCTACAATGAGCAGTTCTTC
. TRBD2 TRBJ2-3 TRBV7-2 CASRVTSGRSTDTQYF TGTGCCAGCAGGGTCACTAGCGGGAGATCCACAGATACGCAGTATTTT
. . TRBJ2-1 TRBV7-6 CASSVDGGQAYNEQFF TGTGCCAGCAGCGTAGACGGCGGGCAGGCCTACAATGAGCAGTTCTTC
. . TRBJ2-2 TRBV7-6 CATKEGYTGELFF TGTGCCACAAAGGAGGGTTACACCGGGGAGCTGTTTTTT
many . TRBJ1-5 TRBV20-1 CSARAPREGQPQHF TGCAGTGCTAGAGCCCCCAGGGAAGGTCAGCCCCAGCATTTT
many . TRBJ2-5 TRBV27 CASSLIPGSETQYF TGTGCCAGCAGTTTAATCCCAGGGTCGGAGACCCAGTACTTC
many . TRBJ2-1 TRBV19 CASSIGSGGNEQFF TGTGCCAGTAGTATAGGTAGCGGAGGGAATGAGCAGTTCTTC
. . TRBJ2-5 TRBV7-2 CASSLYDRGPAQYF TGTGCCAGCAGCTTATATGATAGGGGCCCTGCCCAGTACTTC
. . TRBJ2-5 TRBV3-1 CASSRDGRLQETQYF TGTGCCAGCAGCCGGGACGGAAGGCTCCAAGAGACCCAGTACTTC
few . TRBJ2-3 TRBV4-1 CASSQLIQGGDTQYF TGCGCCAGCAGCCAACTGATTCAGGGGGGGGATACGCAGTATTTT
few TRBD2 TRBJ2-5 TRBV7-2 CASSDRLAGGQETQYF TGTGCCAGCAGCGACCGACTAGCGGGGGGGCAAGAGACCCAGTACTTC
. TRBD1 TRBJ2-1 TRBV3-1 CASRTGEYNEQFF TGTGCCAGCAGGACAGGGGAGTACAATGAGCAGTTCTTC
many . TRBJ2-1 TRBV6-1 CASSPEPAWKQFF TGTGCCAGCAGTCCCGAGCCCGCCTGGAAGCAGTTCTTC
. . TRBJ2-4 TRBV6-2/TRBV6-3 CASSYTQGIDIQYF TGTGCCAGCAGTTACACACAGGGTATAGACATTCAGTACTTC
many TRBD2 TRBJ2-2 TRBV20-1 CSASILAVNTGELFF TGCAGTGCTAGTATACTAGCGGTCAACACCGGGGAGCTGTTTTTT
. . TRBJ2-7 TRBV12-3/TRBV12-4 CASRLTGTYEQYF TGTGCCAGCAGACTTACAGGGACCTACGAGCAGTACTTC
many . TRBJ2-5 TRBV27 CASSTLGEGETQYF TGTGCCAGCAGTACCTTAGGGGAAGGGGAGACCCAGTACTTC
many . TRBJ1-5 TRBV20-1 CSAGRGFRQPQHF TGCAGTGCCGGAAGGGGATTCCGTCAGCCCCAGCATTTT
many TRBD2 TRBJ2-5 TRBV29-1 CSAGLAGAETQYF TGCAGCGCCGGACTAGCGGGAGCCGAGACCCAGTACTTC
few . TRBJ2-5 TRBV6-5 CASSYIGNQETQYF TGTGCCAGCAGTTACATCGGCAACCAAGAGACCCAGTACTTC
many . TRBJ2-1 TRBV29-1 CSVASNAQFF TGCAGCGTTGCCTCGAATGCGCAGTTCTTC
. . TRBJ1-2 TRBV19 CASQVQGTYGYTF TGTGCCTCGCAGGTCCAGGGAACCTATGGCTACACCTTC
many . TRBJ1-6 TRBV12-3/TRBV12-4 CASSSGIIGNSPLHF TGTGCCAGCAGTTCCGGGATCATCGGTAATTCACCCCTCCACTTT
. TRBD1 TRBJ2-2 TRBV20-1 CSAADRSNTGELFF TGCAGTGCTGCGGACAGGTCGAACACCGGGGAGCTGTTTTTT
few TRBD1 TRBJ2-7 TRBV30 CAWSLDRGHEQYF TGTGCCTGGAGCCTGGACAGGGGGCATGAGCAGTACTTC
. TRBD1 TRBJ1-6 TRBV6-2/TRBV6-3 CASSYPDRGPSPLHF TGTGCCAGCAGTTACCCCGACAGGGGGCCATCACCCCTCCACTTT
few TRBD2 TRBJ2-7 TRBV20-1 CSARHVTGGTSGSHEQYF TGCAGTGCTAGACATGTGACAGGGGGTACTAGCGGGAGCCACGAGCAGTACTTC
. TRBD1 TRBJ2-5 TRBV24-1 CATSGPGTGLPETQYF TGTGCCACCAGTGGCCCCGGGACAGGGCTTCCAGAGACCCAGTACTTC
few TRBD2 TRBJ2-1 TRBV5-1 CASGGTSGRAMDEQFF TGCGCCAGCGGAGGGACAAGCGGGAGGGCCATGGATGAGCAGTTCTTC
. TRBD2 TRBJ2-3 TRBV4-3 CASSQEVRTSGATDTQYF TGCGCCAGCAGCCAAGAAGTTCGGACTAGCGGCGCCACAGATACGCAGTATTTT
many . TRBJ2-6 TRBV20-1 CSARDFKVPGANVLTF TGCAGTGCTAGAGATTTCAAGGTCCCTGGGGCCAACGTCCTGACTTTC
few . TRBJ1-2 TRBV7-8 CASSLVALTATNYGYTF TGTGCCAGCAGCTTAGTTGCCTTGACAGCGACTAACTATGGCTACACCTTC
many . TRBJ2-1 TRBV9 CASSVAPTDTREQFF TGTGCCAGCAGCGTAGCCCCTACCGACACCAGAGAGCAGTTCTTC
. TRBD2 TRBJ2-1 TRBV7-9 CASSSIILAGDYNEQFF TGTGCCAGCAGCTCGATAATACTAGCGGGAGATTATAATGAGCAGTTCTTC